This TCR beta chain was captured in a study of graft-versus-host responses after intestinal transplantation (dated by TCRdb to the early 2020s). For the wider study: Multivisceral, liver-intestinal, or isolated intestinal transplants were received by the recipients. A peak of at least 4% donor T cells among recipient peripheral blood mononuclear cells was the definition used for donor T cell macrochimerism. Instead of going to the commercial service, samples from a few later patients were sequenced in-house on an Illumina MiSeq and processed with MiXCR. Of the roughly 26 intestinal transplant recipients enrolled in the cohort, one of whom was a retransplant, a few patients without pretransplant specimens were excluded. All recipients received anti-thymocyte globulin induction followed by maintenance tacrolimus and steroids for three to four years. Alloreactive clones were identified by sequencing pre-transplant mixed lymphocyte reaction products and comparing them with unstimulated pre-transplant donor and recipient T cells. Graft-versus-host and host-versus-graft alloreactive T cell clones were tracked in the graft, circulation and bone marrow after intestinal transplantation using bulk TCR-beta CDR3 sequencing. What the work shows at the level of the full study, not this receptor alone: The conclusions were limited by the relatively low number and heterogeneity of the intestinal transplant patients. High GvH to HvG T cell clonal ratios were observed in the allografts of patients with donor T cell macrochimerism. Early after transplant, peak levels of circulating GvH clones were associated with declines in HvG clones. GvH clones were detected in recipient bone marrow, and some appeared earlier in ileal mucosa or blood, consistent with an intestinal mucosal origin.

Libraries were constructed by the immunoSEQ multiplex PCR assay. For most patients, genomic DNA was isolated with the Qiagen DNeasy Blood and Tissue Kit and sent frozen to Adaptive Biotechnologies for TCR sequencing. Adaptive Biotechnologies carried out high-throughput TCR-beta CDR3 sequencing of genomic DNA for most patients. Per the source publication's procedure: TCR sequencing data were retrieved from Adaptive's ImmunoSEQ software for some 17 patients, whereas a few other patients were processed with MiXCR and VDJtools. CD4 versus CD8 sorting errors were corrected by removing sequences found in both subsets at a frequency ratio below 5:1. CDR3 nucleotide sequences shared by donor and recipient were removed because the origin of these sequences could not be assigned. At least 2-fold expansion over unstimulated cells and a minimum CFSE-low frequency of 0.002% (template counts) or 0.001% (read counts) were required for clones to be classified as alloreactive. Mappable clones were those detected in sequenced pre-transplant spleen, lymph node, or MLR CFSE-low populations of the donor or recipient. The cumulative frequency of alloreactive clones was calculated as a percentage of all sequences, weighted by copy number. TCRdb holds this immuneACCESS table with in-frame rearrangements only. Some clones are missing; in checked studies, unresolved V genes explain under half, and the rest has no known cause. Clone size and V and J calls were adopted from that table, with D and trimming inferred from the DNA. Across this sample there are some 96,000 clones, with about 90% seen only once. About 0.95% of the sample belongs to the ten largest clones.

The time point tag for this specimen amounts to: cells obtained before transplantation from donor or recipient. CD3+CD4+ and CD3+CD8+ populations were FACS-sorted from unstimulated pre-transplant donor and recipient cells taken from spleen or lymph nodes. Comment on this clone: Its antigen is unknown. Per-base qualities were not stored, and no clone one base away is much larger. Different DNA sequences within this sample yield the same CDR3.

Trimming costs V 0 bases and J 1 base, and their ends lie 7 bases apart. The cysteine opens and the phenylalanine closes a CDR3 of 14 amino acids. Just CDR3 DNA is preserved here, 42 bases in frame from base 1. The germline V gene yields SGHRS for CDR1 and YFSETQ for CDR2. This clonotype was obtained from a human donor who was the organ donor for an intestinal transplant. Rearrangement joined TRBV5-1 to TRBJ1-1; the D gene lacks a confident call. The source material was unstimulated CD4+ T cells sorted from spleen or lymph node cells, sampled before transplant. This receptor has the CDR3 CASSLEPANTEAFF. The DNA sequence is given as TGCGCCAGCAGCTTGGAGCCAGCGAACACTGAAGCTTTCTTT.